Below are 23 T cell receptor beta chains sequenced from a single sample in a study of beta chain features in type 1 diabetes. The isolated RNA, all of it, was reverse transcribed, so expressed TCRB transcripts were what got sequenced. Profiling relied on immunoSEQ multiplex PCR, and the TCRdb table lists in-frame clones only, not all of them. There are 300,000 to 350,000 clones in the sample; around 8% occur only once, and roughly 0.44% lies in the top ten. The sequenced material came from central memory CD4+ T cells from blood. Source of these receptors: a woman aged 18 to 35 in good health.

The chain links TRBV28 to TRBJ2-5; perhaps D is TRBD1 or TRBD2 (5 bases each). From germline, CDR1 is MDHEN and CDR2 SYDVKM. The CDR3 contains 15 residues. V dropped 6 bases and J dropped 4 bases, with 18 bases sitting between them. The CDR3 sequence: CASSSSTGGPETQYF. The CDR3 region has the DNA TGTGCCAGCAGCTCGTCGACTGGGGGTCCAGAGACCCAGTACTTC.

The chain recombines TRBV6-4 with TRBJ1-2, with TRBD1 as a possible D gene (5 bases). V was cut by 9 bases and J by 2 bases, with 13 bases left in between. The length of the CDR3 is 13 residues. Germline-derived CDR1 and CDR2 are MRHNA and SNTAGT. The CDR3 loop is CASSPGLNYGYTF. The CDR3 coding sequence is TGTGCCAGTAGCCCAGGGTTAAACTATGGCTACACCTTC.

This clone was seen repeatedly, ten times or more. Other DNA sequences in this specimen translate into the identical CDR3. V and J are TRBV2 and TRBJ2-7; D not certain. The CDR3 runs to 11 residues. Germline lookup yields CDR1 SNHLY and CDR2 FYNNEI. V gave up 4 bases and J gave up 3 bases, with 4 bases separating them. This chain's CDR3 is CASSVGYEQYF. CDR3 nucleotide sequence: TGTGCCAGCAGTGTGGGCTACGAGCAGTACTTC. The full variable domain, completed using reference TRBV2 and TRBJ2-7, is EPEVTQTPSHQVTQMGQEVILRCVPISNHLYFYWYRQILGQKVEFLVSFYNNEISEKSEIFDDQFSVERPDGSNFTLKIRSTKLEDSAMYFCASSVGYEQYFGPGTRLTVT.

A remark on this clone: With a far larger clone one base away, a read error is the likely cause. The V call is TRBV7-8, the J call TRBJ2-3; 8 bases are a match to TRBD2. Trimming cost V 3 bases and J 6 bases; bases outside gene matches: 8. Per germline, CDR1 SGHVS and CDR2 FQNEAQ. The CDR3 consists of 15 residues. The CDR3 protein is CASSFWAGGEDTQYF. CDR3 nucleotides: TGTGCCAGCAGCTTCTGGGCGGGGGGCGAGGATACGCAGTATTTT.

This clone was seen a handful of times. The chain links TRBV28 to TRBJ2-5; no clear D. Trimming removed 6 bases at V and 2 bases at J, with 16 bases between. CDR3 length: 15 amino acids. Germline loops: CDR1 MDHEN, CDR2 SYDVKM. The CDR3: CASSSIIRQQETQYF. CDR3 coding DNA: TGTGCCAGCAGCTCCATTATACGGCAGCAAGAGACCCAGTACTTC.

This clone appeared a few times. The V call is TRBV12-5, the J call TRBJ1-1; D gene unclear. The V end lost 2 bases, the J end lost 0 bases, and 4 bases lay between the germline ends. CDR1 is LGHNT, CDR2 FRNRAP, per germline. This CDR3 contains 13 residues. CDR3 region: CASGLTLNTEAFF. DNA of the CDR3: TGTGCTAGTGGTTTGACACTGAACACTGAAGCTTTCTTT.

This clone occurred a few times. The chain couples TRBV9 to TRBJ2-1; D ambiguous. Germline V gene data show CDR1 as SGDLS and CDR2 as YYNGEE. V lost 2 bases and J lost 6, with 9 bases in between. The CDR3 sequence is 13 residues long. This chain's CDR3 is CASSVRDSNEQFF. The DNA for the CDR3 is TGTGCCAGCAGCGTCCGAGACTCCAATGAGCAGTTCTTC.

The chain combines TRBV7-9 with TRBJ2-5; D perhaps matches TRBD1 (5 bases). The germline gives CDR1 SEHNR, CDR2 FQNEAQ (reference sequence). The CDR3 covers 11 residues. With 5 bases removed from V and 9 bases from J, the gap between germline ends came to 10 bases. The CDR3 protein is CASSPQGAQYF. CDR3 in DNA: TGTGCCAGCAGCCCGCAGGGTGCCCAGTACTTC.

In its sample, this clone was seen a few times. The chain combines TRBV28 with TRBJ1-4, with D perhaps matching TRBD1 (5 bases). The V end lost 7 bases, the J end lost 5 bases, and 14 bases lay between the germline ends. Germline loops: CDR1 MDHEN, CDR2 SYDVKM. The length of the CDR3 is 14 residues. The CDR3 region has the DNA TGTGCCAGCAACAAGGGGAGGGTAAATGAAAAACTGTTTTTT. Encoded protein: CASNKGRVNEKLFF.

This clone appeared a few times. The chain combines TRBV6-6 with TRBJ2-6; 7 bases fit TRBD1. V shed 6 bases, J shed 0 bases, and the junction held 2 bases outside the gene matches. Germline V lookup: CDR1 MNHNY, CDR2 SVGAGI (reference sequence). The CDR3 has 15 amino acids. Here the CDR3 reads CASRGQASGANVLTF. Here the CDR3 DNA reads TGTGCCAGCAGAGGACAGGCCTCTGGGGCCAACGTCCTGACTTTC.

This clone was detected a few times. The chain employs TRBV18 and TRBJ1-4, with D possibly matching TRBD1 (5 bases). The V end was cut by 2 bases, the J end by 0 bases, with 7 bases between. Germline V gives CDR1 KGHSH, CDR2 LQKENI. The CDR3 runs to 15 residues. The CDR3 sequence: CASSPTTATNEKLFF. In DNA form, the CDR3 reads TGTGCCAGCTCACCAACGACAGCAACTAATGAAAAACTGTTTTTT. The whole variable domain, remainder taken from reference TRBV18 and TRBJ1-4, is NAGVMQNPRHLVRRRGQEARLRCSPMKGHSHVYWYRQLPEEGLKFMVYLQKENIIDESGMPKERFSAEFPKEGPSILRIQQVVRGDSAAYFCASSPTTATNEKLFFGSGTQLSVL.

This clone showed up just a few times. The chain carries TRBV5-6 and TRBJ1-3; D is ambiguous. The CDR3 is 13 amino acids. Looked up from germline, CDR1 is SGHDT and CDR2 is YYEEEE. V shed 7 bases and J shed 2 bases, with 10 bases lying between them. In DNA form, the CDR3 reads TGTGCCAGCGGTTTGGGTCCTGGAAACACCATATATTTT. Its translation is CASGLGPGNTIYF.

The J gene is TRBJ2-7, the V gene TRBV5-4; D is uncertain. CDR1 SGHNT and CDR2 YYREEE come from the germline V gene (reference sequence). With 2 bases removed from V and 4 bases from J, the gap between germline ends came to 10 bases. The CDR3 sequence is 13 residues long. This CDR3 is CASSFGNKYEQYF. CDR3 DNA sequence: TGTGCCAGCAGCTTCGGCAACAAGTACGAGCAGTACTTC. The whole variable domain, filled in from reference TRBV5-4 and TRBJ2-7, reads ETGVTQSPTHLIKTRGQQVTLRCSSQSGHNTVSWYQQALGQGPQFIFQYYREEENGRGNFPPRFSGLQFPNYSSELNVNALELDDSALYLCASSFGNKYEQYFGPGTRLTVT.

This clone was seen only a few times. The V and J genes are TRBV15 and TRBJ1-5; 12 positions agree with TRBD1. The CDR3 covers 20 residues. Trimming removed 0 bases from V and 6 bases from J; junction bases left unmatched: 15. Germline CDR1 reads LNHNV; CDR2 reads YYDKDF (reference sequence). DNA of the CDR3: TGTGCCACCAGCAGAGATTGGCCCCGGAGGGGACAGGGGGCAGGTCAGCCCCAGCATTTT. It encodes CATSRDWPRRGQGAGQPQHF.

This clone has just a few counts. V gene TRBV6-5 combines with J gene TRBJ2-7; no clear D gene. V gave up 8 bases and J gave up 6 bases, with 20 bases separating them. This CDR3 has 14 amino acids. Germline CDR1 reads MNHEY; CDR2 reads SVGAGI. CDR3 region: CASRREEVWGEQYF. For the CDR3, the DNA is TGTGCCAGCCGCCGTGAGGAAGTTTGGGGCGAGCAGTACTTC.

At least ten counts were recorded for this clone. The V gene is TRBV23-1, the J gene TRBJ1-4; TRBD1 might be the D (5 bases). TRBV23-1 is placed among ORFs of uncertain function. V lost 0 bases and J 7 bases, leaving 24 bases between the germline ends. The CDR3 has 19 amino acids. CDR3 coding DNA: TGCGCCAGCAGTCAATCTTTCGGCATGGCGGGGGATGAGGCTGAAAAACTGTTTTTT. Its protein product is CASSQSFGMAGDEAEKLFF.

This clone was picked up many times. The chain joins TRBV5-4 to TRBJ2-3, with 10 bases identical to TRBD2. CDR1 and CDR2 from the germline V gene are SGHNT and YYREEE (reference sequence). V gave up 6 bases and J gave up 2 bases; unmatched junction bases: 9. The CDR3 is made up of 16 amino acids. The CDR3, as DNA: TGTGCCAGCACCTCCAGCGGGAGGGGGGACACAGATACGCAGTATTTT. Its protein is CASTSSGRGDTDTQYF.

This clone turned up a few times. The genes are TRBV5-1 and TRBJ2-3; D gene uncertain. The CDR3 covers 15 residues. The germline gives CDR1 SGHRS, CDR2 YFSETQ. V shed 2 bases and J shed 2 bases, with 12 bases lying between them. CDR3 region: CASSLQRGTTDTQYF. CDR3 DNA sequence: TGCGCCAGCAGCTTACAGCGCGGTACCACAGATACGCAGTATTTT.

This clone showed up just a few times. The V gene is TRBV19, the J gene TRBJ2-7; 8 bases line up with TRBD2. The CDR3 is 15 residues long. Germline V gene lookup returns CDR1 LNHDA and CDR2 SQIVND (reference sequence). Trimming removed 5 bases from V and 7 bases from J; junction bases left unmatched: 13. The CDR3 DNA sequence: TGTGCCAGTAGTCCACCGGGAGCGGGAGTATATGAGCAGTACTTC. Translation: CASSPPGAGVYEQYF.

The genes are TRBV14 and TRBJ2-1; a possible D gene is TRBD1 (5 bases). CDR1 is SGHDN and CDR2 is FVKESK in the germline V gene. The length of the CDR3 is 16 residues. The germline V and J ends were trimmed by 4 bases and 4 bases, with 17 bases remaining between them. The CDR3 nucleotides are TGTGCCAGCAGCCGGTATTCGGCAGGGCGATACAATGAGCAGTTCTTC. This encodes CASSRYSAGRYNEQFF.

The chain employs TRBV5-4 and TRBJ2-5, with D hard to call. Germline V CDR1 and CDR2: SGHNT, YYREEE (reference sequence). This CDR3 has 14 residues. V was clipped by 0 bases and J by 2 bases, with 8 bases between them. The CDR3 spells CASSLVRRQETQYF. The CDR3 DNA reads TGTGCCAGCAGCTTGGTTCGGAGACAAGAGACCCAGTACTTC.

The CDR3 protein is CAISTGGKINEQFF. Written as DNA, the CDR3 is TGTGCCATCAGTACAGGGGGCAAGATAAATGAGCAGTTCTTC. J is TRBJ2-1 and V is TRBV10-3, with 9 bases identical to TRBD1. This CDR3 comprises 14 residues. CDR1 is ENHRY and CDR2 is SYGVKD in the germline V gene. Trimming at V came to 5 bases and at J to 7 bases, leaving 6 bases not matched to a gene.

The count of this clone is one. The chain has TRBV7-2 and TRBJ2-5, with 10 bases fitting TRBD1. The junction had 3 bases not matched to a gene; V was cut back by 5 bases and J by 3 bases. The germline V gene has CDR1 SGHTA and CDR2 FQGNSA. There are 14 residues in the CDR3. The CDR3 nucleotides read TGTGCCAGCAGCACGACAGGGGGCGAAGAGACCCAGTACTTC. Encoded protein: CASSTTGGEETQYF.